These 28 T cell receptor beta chains share one sample of origin, sequenced in a study of regulatory T cells in long-lasting Graves disease. Time point given: newly diagnosed GD, antithyroid drugs for less than 3 months. RNA isolated from PBMCs was used to make the TCR library. Libraries of TCR beta came from iRepertoire HTBI primers plus Arm-PCR of CDR3 regions. MiXCR was run by TCRdb on the multiplex PCR reads, yielding one entry per CDR3 protein. Here the sample spans 600,000 to 650,000 distinct CDR3 sequences, roughly 15% being singletons. These data were also filed under a second study, of T cells in Graves' hyperthyroidism and ophthalmopathy.

This specimen consisted of peripheral blood mononuclear cells (PBMCs), obtained at new diagnosis, from a patient treated with antithyroid drugs. These receptors originate from a woman aged 25-40 years with Graves disease.

This clonotype has a count of ten or more. The chain recombines TRBV27 with TRBJ2-2; 9 bases map to TRBD2. V lost 6 bases, J lost 2 bases, and 7 bases stayed unmatched. Germline V gene data show CDR1 as MNHEY and CDR2 as SMNVEV (reference sequence). This CDR3 has 16 residues. For the CDR3, the DNA is TGTGCCAGCAGCTTTAGCGGGAGAAGAAACACCGGGGAGCTGTTTTTT. Encoded protein: CASSFSGRRNTGELFF.

This clonotype was observed a few times. The V gene is TRBV6-5, the J gene TRBJ1-2; 9 bases map to TRBD1. The CDR3 totals 13 residues. V shed 1 base and J 6 bases; nucleotides not matched to a gene: 0. The V gene's germline CDR1 is MNHEY and CDR2 SVGAGI. CDR3 protein: CASSYWTGDGYTF. The CDR3 DNA reads TGTGCCAGCAGTTACTGGACAGGGGATGGCTACACCTTC.

There are many counts of this clonotype. This chain connects TRBV7-9 to TRBJ1-3; D ambiguous. The CDR3 is made up of 13 amino acids. In germline, CDR1 is SEHNR, CDR2 FQNEAQ (reference sequence). The V gene lost 1 base and the J gene lost 2 bases, with 3 bases spanning the gap. Here the CDR3 reads CASSLGAGNTIYF. The CDR3, as DNA: TGTGCCAGCAGCTTAGGGGCTGGAAACACCATATATTTT.

This clonotype was counted many times. J is TRBJ2-7 and V is TRBV28, with D maybe TRBD2 (6 bases). CDR1 is MDHEN, CDR2 SYDVKM, per germline. The CDR3 has 14 amino acids. With 5 bases removed from V and 4 bases from J, the gap between germline ends came to 15 bases. CDR3 in DNA: TGTGCCAGCAGTCCCTGGGGGGAGTTATACGAGCAGTACTTC. Its protein is CASSPWGELYEQYF.

The rearrangement joins TRBV24-1 to TRBJ2-3, with D unclear. Germline-derived CDR1 and CDR2 are KGHDR and SFDVKD. With 9 bases removed from V and 5 bases from J, the gap between germline ends came to 11 bases. The CDR3 has 12 residues. Written as DNA, the CDR3 is TGTGCCACCGCAACGCAGGTAGATACGCAGTATTTT. Its translation: CATATQVDTQYF.

This clonotype was observed many times. The chain joins TRBV7-9 to TRBJ1-1, with a tentative D call TRBD1 (5 bases). The CDR3 contains 17 residues. The germline V gene has CDR1 SEHNR and CDR2 FQNEAQ (reference sequence). The V end lost 5 bases, the J end lost 0 bases, and 19 bases lay between the germline ends. The CDR3 region is CASSPSLGGVMNTEAFF. The CDR3 nucleotides read TGTGCCAGCAGCCCCAGCCTGGGGGGGGTCATGAACACTGAAGCTTTCTTT.

At least ten counts were recorded for this clonotype. This chain joins TRBV10-3 and TRBJ1-2, with 7 bases aligning to TRBD1. Per germline, CDR1 ENHRY and CDR2 SYGVKD. This CDR3 is built from 13 residues. Unmatched junction bases numbered 7, after V lost 8 bases and J lost 4 bases. The CDR3 loop reads CAISQTGLYGYTF. For the CDR3, the DNA is TGTGCCATCTCCCAGACAGGGCTCTATGGCTACACCTTC.

J is TRBJ2-2 and V is TRBV9; 8 bases are a match to TRBD2. In germline, CDR1 is SGDLS, CDR2 YYNGEE. After removal of 2 bases from V and 4 bases from J, the junction contained 7 bases not matched to a gene. CDR3 length: 16 residues. The CDR3 region is CASSVDNSGITGELFF. The CDR3 coding sequence is TGTGCCAGCAGCGTCGATAATAGCGGGATCACCGGGGAGCTGTTTTTT.

J is TRBJ2-2 and V is TRBV7-3; 8 bases line up with TRBD1. The CDR3 has 15 residues. Per germline, CDR1 SGHTA and CDR2 FQGTGA. Trimming at V came to 4 bases and at J to 5 bases, leaving 6 bases not matched to a gene. This chain's CDR3 is CASSSGTGGTGELFF. The CDR3 nucleotides are TGTGCCAGCAGCTCAGGGACAGGCGGAACCGGGGAGCTGTTTTTT. Filled out from reference TRBV7-3 and TRBJ2-2, the complete variable domain reads GAGVSQTPSNKVTEKGKYVELRCDPISGHTALYWYRQSLGQGPEFLIYFQGTGAADDSGLPNDRFFAVRPEGSVSTLKIQRTERGDSAVYLCASSSGTGGTGELFFGEGSRLTVL.

This clonotype has at least ten counts. This CDR3 is CASSVEGGGVGYTF. CDR3 DNA: TGTGCCAGCAGCGTAGAGGGAGGAGGGGTCGGCTACACCTTC. The V and J genes are TRBV2 and TRBJ1-2; tentatively, D is TRBD1 (5 bases). The CDR3 is made up of 14 amino acids. CDR1 is SNHLY, CDR2 FYNNEI, per germline. Trimming stripped 6 bases from V and 8 bases from J, with 19 bases between.

This clonotype was observed at least ten times. CDR3 DNA: TGTGCCAGCAGTTCACCCCCCGGACAGGTCTCTGGAAACACCATATATTTT. Its protein is CASSSPPGQVSGNTIYF. The gene calls are TRBV28 and TRBJ1-3; 7 bases map to TRBD1. Germline trimming cut 4 bases from V and 0 bases from J; bases unmatched to any gene: 9. Germline CDR1 is MDHEN and CDR2 is SYDVKM. CDR3 length: 17 amino acids.

Many counts were recorded for this clonotype. The rearrangement uses TRBV28 and TRBJ2-7; D remains unclear. The CDR3 covers 15 residues. Germline V gives CDR1 MDHEN, CDR2 SYDVKM. Trimming took off 6 bases at V and 4 bases at J, with 19 bases between the two ends. DNA for the CDR3: TGTGCCAGCAGCTCGACCGATCGGAAAATGTACGAGCAGTACTTC. This codes for CASSSTDRKMYEQYF.

The sample holds many counts of this clonotype. The chain joins TRBV2 to TRBJ2-6; 8 nucleotides match TRBD1. The CDR3 totals 17 residues. CDR1 is SNHLY, CDR2 FYNNEI, per germline. J was trimmed by 0 bases and V by 6 bases; bases with no gene match: 7. In DNA, the CDR3 is TGTGCCAGCAGGGGACAGGCCCTTGGCTCTGGGGCCAACGTCCTGACTTTC. This sequence encodes CASRGQALGSGANVLTF.

The J gene is TRBJ1-3, the V gene TRBV7-2, with TRBD1 identical over 8 bases. V lost 4 bases to trimming and J lost 2 bases; unmatched junction nucleotides: 4. This CDR3 is 15 amino acids long. Germline CDR1 reads SGHTA; CDR2 reads FQGNSA. The CDR3 sequence: CASSSQQGAGNTIYF. For the CDR3, the DNA is TGTGCCAGCAGCTCCCAACAGGGGGCTGGAAACACCATATATTTT.

The V call is TRBV12-3 or TRBV12-4, the J call TRBJ2-1, with D maybe TRBD2 (6 bases). V dropped 8 bases and J dropped 4 bases, with 12 bases sitting between them. The CDR3 is made up of 13 amino acids. Here the CDR3 DNA reads TGTGCCAGCGTTGCGGGGTCTTACAATGAGCAGTTCTTC. It specifies CASVAGSYNEQFF.

The sample holds a few counts of this clonotype. One end of the junction is discordant with germline, which a read error may explain. The chain combines TRBV5-1 with TRBJ2-1; D is undetermined. The CDR3 consists of 15 residues. Germline V gene lookup returns CDR1 SGHRS and CDR2 YFSETQ. The CDR3 bases are TGCGCCAGCACCGCAGACTTGACCTCCAACAATGAGCAGTTCTTC. Protein sequence: CASTADLTSNNEQFF.

The V call is TRBV29-1, the J call TRBJ2-7; D ambiguous. In germline, CDR1 is SQVTM, CDR2 ANQGSEA. This CDR3 is built from 11 residues. V was pared by 4 bases and J by 2 bases, with 6 bases between. CDR3 amino acids: CSVVAAYEQYF. DNA for the CDR3: TGCAGCGTTGTGGCAGCCTACGAGCAGTACTTC.

CDR3 loop: CASSFGWMSSYNEQFF. The CDR3 nucleotides are TGTGCCAGCAGTTTCGGCTGGATGAGCTCCTACAATGAGCAGTTCTTC. The rearrangement links TRBV12-3 or TRBV12-4 to TRBJ2-1; D is uncertain. V was cut by 3 bases and J by 0 bases, with 12 bases left in between. The CDR3 has 16 residues.

This clonotype was seen repeatedly, ten times or more. V gene TRBV28 combines with J gene TRBJ2-3; tentatively, D is TRBD2 (5 bases). The CDR3 contains 14 residues. The germline V and J ends were trimmed by 3 bases and 5 bases, with 12 bases remaining between them. Germline-derived CDR1 and CDR2 are MDHEN and SYDVKM. The CDR3 reads CASSFGGLGDTQYF. DNA for the CDR3: TGTGCCAGCAGTTTCGGCGGGTTGGGAGATACGCAGTATTTT.

This clonotype was observed at least ten times. The chain couples TRBV6-5 to TRBJ1-4; 8 bases are shared with TRBD1. The length of the CDR3 is 15 residues. Germline lookup yields CDR1 MNHEY and CDR2 SVGAGI. The trim removed 2 bases at V and 8 bases at J, leaving 7 bases unmatched. CDR3 nucleotides: TGTGCCAGCAGTTACCTAACAGGGGGTGACGAAAAACTGTTTTTT. Translating gives CASSYLTGGDEKLFF.

In this sample, this clonotype turned up many times. This sequence joins TRBV20-1 and TRBJ1-1, with 7 bases matching TRBD1. The CDR3 covers 13 residues. Germline loops: CDR1 DFQATT, CDR2 SNEGSKA (reference sequence). Losses at the gene ends were 3 bases for V and 1 base for J; bases not matched to a gene: 2. The DNA of the CDR3 is TGCAGTGCTAGGGGACAGTCGAACACTGAAGCTTTCTTT. It yields the protein CSARGQSNTEAFF.

The V call is TRBV20-1, the J call TRBJ1-1, with a tentative D call TRBD1 (5 bases). V lost 4 bases and J 0 bases, leaving 12 bases between the germline ends. CDR1 is DFQATT and CDR2 is SNEGSKA in the germline V gene (reference sequence). This CDR3 has 14 residues. This CDR3 reads CSAKAGIMNTEAFF. The CDR3 DNA follows: TGCAGTGCTAAGGCAGGGATTATGAACACTGAAGCTTTCTTT.

In this sample, this clonotype turned up a few times. The chain couples TRBV6-1 to TRBJ2-7; 7 bases map to TRBD1. The CDR3 spans 14 residues. Germline V gene lookup returns CDR1 MNHNS and CDR2 SASEGT. After removal of 5 bases from V and 3 bases from J, the junction contained 7 bases not matched to a gene. The DNA for the CDR3 is TGTGCCAGCAGTCGGGACAGAGTCGACTACGAGCAGTACTTC. Its translation: CASSRDRVDYEQYF.

Here the CDR3 reads CASSSGTGEKLFF. CDR3 bases: TGTGCCAGCAGCTCCGGGACAGGCGAAAAACTGTTTTTT. The rearrangement joins TRBV4-2 to TRBJ1-4, with 8 bases matching TRBD1. The CDR3 is 13 residues long. J lost 8 bases, V lost 5 bases, and 4 bases had no gene match. Germline assignment: CDR1 LGHNA and CDR2 YNFKEQ.

This clonotype occurred a few times. The chain combines TRBV20-1 with TRBJ1-3, with D hard to call. Germline CDR1 is DFQATT and CDR2 is SNEGSKA (reference sequence). This CDR3 has 16 amino acids. Trimming cost V 0 bases and J 5 bases, with 17 bases left between them. CDR3 bases: TGCAGTGCTAGAGATCCAGCGACGCAGGCGAGAAACACCATATATTTT. Translated, it gives CSARDPATQARNTIYF.

The CDR3 loop reads CASSLPGQLLYEQYF. As DNA, the CDR3 is TGTGCCAGCAGCTTACCCGGACAGCTTTTGTACGAGCAGTACTTC. V and J are TRBV7-3 and TRBJ2-7; D might be TRBD1 (6 bases). Germline V gives CDR1 SGHTA, CDR2 FQGTGA. Deletions cut 2 bases from V and 4 bases from J, with 15 bases between. This CDR3 spans 15 amino acids.

This clonotype was seen more than once but under ten times. The chain has TRBV20-1 and TRBJ1-1, with D possibly TRBD1 on 5 matching bases. Between the trimmed V and J ends, which lost 6 bases and 6 bases, there was a span of 11 bases. The length of the CDR3 is 11 residues. In germline, CDR1 is DFQATT, CDR2 SNEGSKA (reference sequence). The CDR3 is CSATDYAEAFF. The CDR3 DNA follows: TGCAGTGCGACAGATTACGCTGAAGCTTTCTTT.

The sample holds a few counts of this clonotype. The chain links TRBV6-1 to TRBJ2-1; D uncertain. The V gene's germline CDR1 is MNHNS and CDR2 SASEGT. V shed 5 bases and J shed 0 bases, with 11 bases lying between them. The length of the CDR3 is 15 residues. The CDR3 reads CASSLYESSYNEQFF. As DNA, the CDR3 is TGTGCCAGCAGTCTCTACGAAAGCTCCTACAATGAGCAGTTCTTC.